These 2 T cell receptor beta chains share one sample of origin, sequenced in a study of T cells in Graves' hyperthyroidism and ophthalmopathy. TCR beta CDR3 sequences were amplified from RNA transcripts. RT-PCR in the first round (using the HTBI primer set) targeted the TCR CDR3. TCRdb ran MiXCR on the multiplex PCR reads and lists one entry per CDR3 protein. The sample shows about 420,000 distinct CDR3 sequences, roughly 15% of them seen only once. Source material: blood. The receptors were gathered from a woman between 18 and 30 years old with Graves' hyperthyroidism.

Many counts were recorded for this clonotype. The rearrangement joins TRBV28 to TRBJ2-7, with 11 nucleotides matching TRBD1. This CDR3 contains 14 residues. The germline V gene has CDR1 MDHEN and CDR2 SYDVKM. The V gene end was trimmed by 6 bases and the J gene end by 3 bases; junction bases not matched to a gene: 4. The CDR3: CASRGQGGRYEQYF. Here the CDR3 DNA reads TGTGCCAGCAGGGGACAGGGGGGCCGCTACGAGCAGTACTTC.

This clonotype was counted ten times or more. The CDR3 coding sequence is TGTGCCAGCAGTCCCTTTGGAAGCGGAAGCACAGATACGCAGTATTTT. It specifies CASSPFGSGSTDTQYF. This sequence joins TRBV28 and TRBJ2-3, with D maybe TRBD2 (5 bases). The ends were cut back, 5 bases at V and 0 bases at J, with 15 bases in the middle. CDR1 and CDR2 (germline): MDHEN, SYDVKM. This CDR3 spans 16 amino acids.